This TCR beta chain was retrieved from a study of tumor-infiltrating lymphocytes in primary liver carcinoma. About the research overall: There were tumors of stage T1-T3 N0M0, each 4.2 to 10 cm across. Samples returned roughly 3.5 to 7.13 million productive TCRbeta reads each. Read depth did not differ significantly between tissue types.

Whole-study results and caveats: Blood had a significantly lower top-250-clone fraction than tumors did (p = 0.039).

Looked up from germline, CDR1 is SGHRS and CDR2 is YFSETQ. V lost 3 bases and J lost 1; bases outside the gene matches: 1. The CDR3 is 14 residues long. A note on this clonotype: What it binds is unknown. The conserved phenylalanine or tryptophan normally closing the CDR3 is absent here, so this likely arose from a read error.

Investigators took RNA and DNA out together from approximately 22-30 mg of unsorted bulk tissue. Total RNA amounting to around 530 ng was the source from which TCR beta cDNA was made with a constant-region primer. Sequencing libraries for TCR beta derived from three nested multiplex PCR rounds that used slightly modified ARM-PCR. Rounds one and two of PCR, each of around 11 cycles, were primed with TRBV1-TRBV30 forward primers and a C-beta reverse primer. Each CDR3 protein is one row after TCRdb ran MiXCR on the multiplex PCR reads. The sample lists around 79,000 distinct CDR3 sequences, 69% occurring once.

The specimen was tumor-adjacent normal liver tissue. The chain couples TRBV5-1 to TRBJ2-7; the match to TRBD2 covers 10 bases. This sequence was found in a man between 35 and 55 years old with primary liver carcinoma and hepatitis B virus infection. The CDR3 loop reads CASSSLAGSYEQYL. CDR3 bases: TGCGCCAGCAGCTCACTAGCGGGGTCCTACGAGCAGTACCTC.